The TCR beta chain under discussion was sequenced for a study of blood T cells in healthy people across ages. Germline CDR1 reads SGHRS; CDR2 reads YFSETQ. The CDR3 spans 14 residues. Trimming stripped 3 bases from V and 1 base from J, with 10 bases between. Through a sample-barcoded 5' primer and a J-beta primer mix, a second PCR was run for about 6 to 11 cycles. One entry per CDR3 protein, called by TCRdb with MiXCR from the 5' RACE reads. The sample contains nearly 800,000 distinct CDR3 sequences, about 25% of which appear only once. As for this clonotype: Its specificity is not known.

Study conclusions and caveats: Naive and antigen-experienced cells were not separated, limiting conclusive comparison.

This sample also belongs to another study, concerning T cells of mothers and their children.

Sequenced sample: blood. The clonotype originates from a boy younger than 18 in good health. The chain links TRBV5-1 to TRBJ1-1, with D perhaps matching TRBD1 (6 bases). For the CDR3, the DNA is TGCGCCAGCAGCTGGTTAGGGGGGAACACTGAAGCTTTCTTT. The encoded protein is CASSWLGGNTEAFF.